What follows describes a single T cell receptor beta chain. Its antigen is as yet unknown. This specimen belongs to a study of cytomegalovirus exposure and HLA in healthy donors. Amplification used 60 Vbeta primers and 13 Jbeta primers. Produced via immunoSEQ multiplex PCR; TCRdb's table is partial and in-frame only. This table has approximately 290,000 clones, roughly 80% appearing once. Regarding the study as a whole: The authors later found most CMV-associated TCR beta chains appeared HLA-restricted. When presence/absence was analysed, sequencing depth was taken to be roughly uniform across donors. For most TCR sequences rarity was the rule, although some public TCRs occurred in many donors.

This CDR3 has 15 residues. Per germline, CDR1 LGHNA and CDR2 YNFKEQ. V dropped 4 bases and J dropped 6; count of bases not matched to a gene: 7. The J gene is TRBJ2-1, the V gene TRBV4-2; 9 bases align to TRBD1. The TCR was taken from a girl aged 2-10 years in good health and CMV-seronegative. What was sequenced was PBMCs. CDR3 loop: CASSPSQGQGNEQFF. The DNA for the CDR3 is TGTGCCAGCAGCCCATCCCAGGGACAGGGCAATGAGCAGTTCTTC.